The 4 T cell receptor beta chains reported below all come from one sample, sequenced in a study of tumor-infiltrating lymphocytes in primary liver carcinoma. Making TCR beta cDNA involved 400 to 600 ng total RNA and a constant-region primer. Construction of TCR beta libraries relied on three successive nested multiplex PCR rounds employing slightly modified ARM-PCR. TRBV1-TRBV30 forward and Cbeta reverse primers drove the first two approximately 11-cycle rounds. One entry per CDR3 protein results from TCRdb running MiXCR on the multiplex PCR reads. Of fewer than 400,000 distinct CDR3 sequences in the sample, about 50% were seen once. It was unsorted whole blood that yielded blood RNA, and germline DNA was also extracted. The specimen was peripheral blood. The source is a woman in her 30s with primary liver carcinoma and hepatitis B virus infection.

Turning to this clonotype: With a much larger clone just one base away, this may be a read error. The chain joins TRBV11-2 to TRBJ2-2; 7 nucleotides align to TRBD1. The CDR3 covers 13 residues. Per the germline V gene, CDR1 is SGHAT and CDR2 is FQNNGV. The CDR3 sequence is CASGTELTGKLFF. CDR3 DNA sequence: TGTGCCAGCGGGACAGAATTGACCGGGAAGCTGTTTTTT.

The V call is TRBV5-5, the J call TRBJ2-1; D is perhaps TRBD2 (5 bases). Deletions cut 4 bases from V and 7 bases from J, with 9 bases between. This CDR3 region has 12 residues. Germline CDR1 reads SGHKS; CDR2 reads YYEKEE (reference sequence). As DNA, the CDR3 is TGTGCCAGCAGCCACACGGGAAATGAGCAGTTCTTC. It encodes CASSHTGNEQFF.

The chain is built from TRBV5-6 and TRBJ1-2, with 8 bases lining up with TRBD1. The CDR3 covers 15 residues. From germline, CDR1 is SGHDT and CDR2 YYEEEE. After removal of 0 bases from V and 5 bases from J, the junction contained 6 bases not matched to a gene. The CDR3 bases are TGTGCCAGCAGCTTGGTGGGACAGGAGTTGTATGGCTACACCTTC. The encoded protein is CASSLVGQELYGYTF.

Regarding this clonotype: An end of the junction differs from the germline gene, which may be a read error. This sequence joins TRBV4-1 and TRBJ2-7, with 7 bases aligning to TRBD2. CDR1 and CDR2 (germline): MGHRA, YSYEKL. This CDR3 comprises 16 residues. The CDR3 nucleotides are TGCGCCAGCAGCCAAGATATTACGGGACTAATACGCGAGCGGTACTTC. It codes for CASSQDITGLIRERYF.